These 30 T cell receptor beta chains originate from one sample sequenced in a study of T cell repertoires in cytomegalovirus infection. From the reads, TCRdb called clonotypes with MiXCR, one entry per CDR3 protein. The sample shows around 450,000 distinct CDR3 sequences, roughly 10% of them seen only once. The sequencing input was PBMCs. The source of these receptors is a human donor in good health (CMV status not recorded). Some clones in this sample may be carry-over from other donors' samples.

This clonotype has at least ten counts. The gene calls are TRBV4-2 and TRBJ2-1; 14 nucleotides line up with TRBD2. Germline values: CDR1 LGHNA, CDR2 YNFKEQ. This CDR3 is 16 amino acids long. V shed 3 bases and J 7 bases; nucleotides not matched to a gene: 5. In nucleotides, the CDR3 is TGTGCCAGCAGCCACGTGACTAGCGGGGGGGCGAATGAGCAGTTCTTC. It yields the protein CASSHVTSGGANEQFF.

Many counts were recorded for this clonotype. This chain uses TRBV7-9 with TRBJ1-2; 8 bases line up with TRBD1. V was clipped by 3 bases and J by 0 bases; unmatched bases: 3. From germline, CDR1 is SEHNR and CDR2 FQNEAQ (reference sequence). CDR3 length: 15 amino acids. This chain's CDR3 is CASSLAGGTNYGYTF. The CDR3 DNA follows: TGTGCCAGCAGCTTGGCAGGGGGCACTAACTATGGCTACACCTTC. The variable domain in full, with the rest retrieved from reference TRBV7-9 and TRBJ1-2, is DTGVSQNPRHKITKRGQNVTFRCDPISEHNRLYWYRQTLGQGPEFLTYFQNEAQLEKSRLLSDRFSAERPKGSFSTLEIQRTEQGDSAMYLCASSLAGGTNYGYTFGSGTRLTVV.

The table lists this clonotype with many counts. V is TRBV11-2 and J is TRBJ2-7, with D possibly matching TRBD1 (6 bases). V was pared by 2 bases and J by 6 bases, with 14 bases between. The CDR3 totals 14 residues. Germline CDR1 and CDR2: SGHAT and FQNNGV. CDR3 bases: TGTGCCAGCAGCTTATTGGGGGCCCGTATCGAGCAGTACTTC. Its translation: CASSLLGARIEQYF.

This clonotype was seen repeatedly, ten times or more. The rearrangement joins TRBV5-6 to TRBJ1-5, with a possible D match to TRBD1 (5 bases). The ends were cut back, 2 bases at V and 0 bases at J, with 15 bases in the middle. The CDR3 totals 17 residues. Germline CDR1 SGHDT, CDR2 YYEEEE. CDR3 region: CASSFGKTVSSNQPQHF. The CDR3 bases are TGTGCCAGCAGCTTCGGGAAGACAGTCAGTAGCAATCAGCCCCAGCATTTT.

There are many counts of this clonotype. This chain links TRBV28 with TRBJ1-2, with 8 bases aligning to TRBD1. Germline V CDR1 and CDR2: MDHEN, SYDVKM. The junction had 5 bases not matched to a gene; V was cut back by 4 bases and J by 4 bases. The CDR3 has 14 residues. The chain's CDR3 is CASSYGQGAYGYTF. CDR3 nucleotides: TGTGCCAGCAGTTATGGACAGGGCGCCTATGGCTACACCTTC.

The chain is built from TRBV14 and TRBJ2-1, with 10 bases identical to TRBD2. The CDR3 has 16 amino acids. Germline V CDR1 and CDR2: SGHDN, FVKESK. Unmatched junction bases numbered 6, after V lost 1 base and J lost 6 bases. CDR3 in DNA: TGTGCCAGCAGCCAAGCCAGGTCTAGCGGGAGCAATGAGCAGTTCTTC. The encoded protein is CASSQARSSGSNEQFF.

This clonotype was detected ten times or more. V usage is TRBV4-1 and J usage is TRBJ2-3; D may match TRBD1 or TRBD2 (5 bases each). Germline V gene sequence: CDR1 MGHRA, CDR2 YSYEKL. This CDR3 spans 14 amino acids. With 1 base removed from V and 4 bases from J, the gap between germline ends came to 9 bases. The chain's CDR3 is CASSQAGLPDTQYF. CDR3 DNA sequence: TGCGCCAGCAGCCAAGCGGGGCTCCCAGATACGCAGTATTTT.

This clonotype was detected many times. The rearrangement uses TRBV7-8 and TRBJ2-7; TRBD2 might be the D (5 bases). The V gene's germline CDR1 is SGHVS and CDR2 FQNEAQ. Trimming took off 5 bases at V and 2 bases at J, with 13 bases between the two ends. This CDR3 spans 14 amino acids. The CDR3 nucleotides read TGTGCCAGCAGCCAGAGGGTCGTTGCCTACGAGCAGTACTTC. Translation: CASSQRVVAYEQYF.

This chain links TRBV5-1 with TRBJ2-1; 12 bases fit TRBD2. Germline trimming cut 5 bases from V and 5 bases from J; bases unmatched to any gene: 5. The CDR3 is 15 residues long. The germline gives CDR1 SGHRS, CDR2 YFSETQ. CDR3 region: CASRKPSGRDNEQFF. CDR3 bases: TGCGCCAGCAGAAAGCCTAGCGGGAGGGACAATGAGCAGTTCTTC.

V gene TRBV3-1 combines with J gene TRBJ1-5, with D hard to call. The CDR3 has 17 amino acids. Deletions cut 1 base from V and 2 bases from J, with 15 bases between. Germline values: CDR1 LGHDT, CDR2 YNNKEL (reference sequence). CDR3 loop: CASSQGVKGKGNQPQHF. CDR3 DNA sequence: TGTGCCAGCAGCCAAGGTGTGAAGGGAAAAGGCAATCAGCCCCAGCATTTT.

The chain employs TRBV7-9 and TRBJ2-7; TRBD1 might be the D (6 bases). The CDR3 length is 14 residues. Germline loops: CDR1 SEHNR, CDR2 FQNEAQ (reference sequence). V was pared by 4 bases and J by 0 bases, with 10 bases between. In DNA form, the CDR3 reads TGTGCCAGCAGCTCCTGGGGGCACTCCTACGAGCAGTACTTC. Its protein product is CASSSWGHSYEQYF.

This clonotype was detected ten times or more. The rearrangement uses TRBV19 and TRBJ1-2, with 11 bases fitting TRBD1. The CDR3 is 17 amino acids. The V gene's germline CDR1 is LNHDA and CDR2 SQIVND (reference sequence). V was pared by 4 bases and J by 0 bases, with 7 bases of the junction left unmatched. The CDR3 reads CASSKPGQGVSNYGYTF. Here the CDR3 DNA reads TGTGCCAGTAGTAAGCCGGGACAGGGGGTATCTAACTATGGCTACACCTTC.

In this sample, this clonotype turned up many times. The V and J genes are TRBV12-3 or TRBV12-4 and TRBJ2-4, with D possibly TRBD1 on 5 matching bases. V shed 5 bases and J shed 2 bases, with 13 bases lying between them. This CDR3 is built from 15 residues. The DNA of the CDR3 is TGTGCCAGCAGTCCCCGGACATTTTCCAAAAACATTCAGTACTTC. It encodes CASSPRTFSKNIQYF.

In its sample, this clonotype was seen a few times. This chain uses TRBV7-9 with TRBJ1-1; D is possibly TRBD1 (5 bases). CDR3 length: 18 amino acids. The germline CDR1 and CDR2 sequences are SEHNR and FQNEAQ (reference sequence). With 3 bases removed from V and 3 bases from J, the gap between germline ends came to 23 bases. The CDR3 region is CASSFFGRAAGLDTEAFF. CDR3 in DNA: TGTGCCAGCAGCTTTTTTGGCAGGGCCGCAGGCTTAGACACTGAAGCTTTCTTT.

Points on this clonotype: This may come from a read error, since a much larger clone is one base off. The J gene is TRBJ2-1, the V gene TRBV6-5; 14 bases agree with TRBD2. Germline V CDR1 and CDR2: MNHEY, SVGAGI. The CDR3 runs to 21 residues. The ends lost 6 bases at V and 6 bases at J; junction bases unmatched: 22. CDR3 in amino acids: CASSWGTPGTSGSPTFNEQFF. The DNA of the CDR3 is TGTGCCAGCAGCTGGGGGACCCCCGGGACTAGCGGGAGTCCTACCTTCAATGAGCAGTTCTTC.

This clonotype was observed at least ten times. This chain uses TRBV7-6 with TRBJ1-2; D may be TRBD1 (5 bases). This CDR3 spans 17 amino acids. CDR1 SGHVS and CDR2 FNYEAQ come from the germline V gene. V gave up 3 bases and J gave up 6 bases, with 23 bases separating them. The CDR3 nucleotides read TGTGCCAGCAGCTTCGGAGGCAGGGCTCTCTCGGGGAATGGCTACACCTTC. Translated, it gives CASSFGGRALSGNGYTF.

At least ten counts were recorded for this clonotype. The V and J genes are TRBV7-2 and TRBJ2-7; 7 positions agree with TRBD1. Germline V gene lookup returns CDR1 SGHTA and CDR2 FQGNSA. The CDR3 runs to 15 residues. The V and J ends lost 3 bases and 0 bases, in that order; junction bases with no gene match: 5. CDR3 bases: TGTGCCAGCAGCTTTGGACAGGTGACCTCCTACGAGCAGTACTTC. Its translation is CASSFGQVTSYEQYF.

This clonotype was seen a handful of times. V gene TRBV10-2 combines with J gene TRBJ2-1; 7 bases fit TRBD1. The CDR3 loop spans 12 amino acids. The trim removed 10 bases at V and 5 bases at J, leaving 5 bases unmatched. Germline CDR1 reads WSHSY; CDR2 reads SAAADI. CDR3 residues: CAIQGMDNEQFF. DNA for the CDR3: TGCGCCATACAGGGGATGGACAATGAGCAGTTCTTC.

This clonotype occurred many times. This sequence joins TRBV18 and TRBJ2-1; 11 positions agree with TRBD2. J was trimmed by 5 bases and V by 4 bases; bases with no gene match: 1. CDR1 is KGHSH and CDR2 is LQKENI in the germline V gene. The CDR3 contains 14 residues. The CDR3 is CASSLGLADNEQFF. As DNA, the CDR3 is TGTGCCAGCTCACTGGGACTAGCGGACAATGAGCAGTTCTTC.

This clonotype was picked up many times. The chain couples TRBV7-3 to TRBJ1-1; no firm D call. V dropped 2 bases and J dropped 6 bases, with 10 bases sitting between them. CDR3 size: 13 residues. Germline V gene sequence: CDR1 SGHTA, CDR2 FQGTGA. CDR3 loop: CASSLEGSSEAFF. The CDR3 DNA reads TGTGCCAGCAGCTTAGAAGGCAGCTCTGAAGCTTTCTTT.

In the case of this clonotype: One base away lies a much larger clone, so this may be a sequencing read error. This rearrangement joins TRBV27 to TRBJ2-3; no firm D call. V gave up 1 base and J gave up 2 bases, with 13 bases separating them. The CDR3 is made up of 16 amino acids. Looked up from germline, CDR1 is MNHEY and CDR2 is SMNVEV (reference sequence). The DNA for the CDR3 is TGTGCCAGCAGTTTATACCAGGCAGACACCACAGATACGCAGTATTTT. Protein: CASSLYQADTTDTQYF.

This chain joins TRBV28 and TRBJ2-4; D not resolved. Trimming shortened V by 3 bases and J by 3 bases, and 9 bases separated the two germline ends. The length of the CDR3 is 14 residues. CDR1 is MDHEN and CDR2 is SYDVKM in the germline V gene. DNA for the CDR3: TGTGCCAGCAGTTTCGCCAGATACAAAAACATTCAGTACTTC. It is translated as CASSFARYKNIQYF.

J is TRBJ1-4 and V is TRBV27, with D maybe TRBD1 (5 bases). There are 17 residues in the CDR3. Trimming took off 5 bases at V and 2 bases at J, with 18 bases between the two ends. The V gene's germline CDR1 is MNHEY and CDR2 SMNVEV (reference sequence). The CDR3: CASSPGTSRATNEKLFF. The CDR3, as DNA: TGTGCCAGCAGTCCCGGGACCTCCCGAGCGACTAATGAAAAACTGTTTTTT.

The chain uses TRBV24-1 and TRBJ2-1; 8 nucleotides line up with TRBD2. The V segment lost 0 bases and the J segment 6 bases; nucleotides outside the gene matches: 6. The CDR3 has 16 residues. Germline V gene data show CDR1 as KGHDR and CDR2 as SFDVKD. This CDR3 reads CATSDLKTSDPNEQFF. In DNA, the CDR3 is TGTGCCACCAGTGATTTGAAGACTAGCGATCCCAATGAGCAGTTCTTC.

In this sample, this clonotype turned up a few times. The chain uses TRBV20-1 and TRBJ2-7; possibly TRBD1 for D (5 bases). V lost 0 bases and J 4 bases, leaving 16 bases between the germline ends. The CDR3 is made up of 15 amino acids. CDR1 and CDR2 from the germline V gene are DFQATT and SNEGSKA (reference sequence). The CDR3 DNA sequence: TGCAGTGCTAGAGATGGGGCAGGAGTTGGATACGAGCAGTACTTC. Amino acid sequence: CSARDGAGVGYEQYF.

This clonotype was picked up many times. The rearrangement joins TRBV7-8 to TRBJ2-7, with D possibly TRBD1 on 5 matching bases. The CDR3 is 14 amino acids. Germline V gene lookup returns CDR1 SGHVS and CDR2 FQNEAQ. Trimming cost V 2 bases and J 3 bases, with 11 bases left between them. The CDR3 DNA follows: TGTGCCAGCAGCTTATCTGGCAGGGACTACGAGCAGTACTTC. Protein sequence: CASSLSGRDYEQYF.

This clonotype has a count of ten or more. CDR3 region: CASSHNRQGAGNTIYF. CDR3 in DNA: TGTGCCAGCAGTCACAACCGACAGGGCGCAGGAAACACCATATATTTT. The chain employs TRBV6-5 and TRBJ1-3, with 7 bases identical to TRBD1. The trim removed 5 bases at V and 4 bases at J, leaving 11 bases unmatched. The CDR3 runs to 16 residues. CDR1 and CDR2 (germline): MNHEY, SVGAGI.

This clonotype was detected many times. The chain has TRBV12-3 or TRBV12-4 and TRBJ1-2; D unresolved. The CDR3 covers 13 residues. V lost 3 bases to trimming and J lost 6 bases, with 11 bases between them. CDR3 nucleotides: TGTGCCAGCAGTTTTCTGGGGAGCCATGGCTACACCTTC. Amino acids: CASSFLGSHGYTF.

The chain carries TRBV28 and TRBJ2-5; D gene uncertain. This CDR3 is 12 amino acids long. CDR1 is MDHEN, CDR2 SYDVKM, per germline. The ends were cut back, 10 bases at V and 5 bases at J, with 14 bases in the middle. CDR3 nucleotides: TGTGCCACCCACAGTCCCTCGGAGACCCAGTACTTC. Translating it yields CATHSPSETQYF.

In this sample, this clonotype turned up a few times. The V gene is TRBV2, the J gene TRBJ1-1, with a weak D call TRBD1 (6 bases). Germline-derived CDR1 and CDR2 are SNHLY and FYNNEI. Trimming pared 5 bases from V and 6 bases from J, leaving 10 bases between. The CDR3 is made up of 12 amino acids. DNA for the CDR3: TGTGCCAGCAGTAACAGGGTGGCTGAAGCTTTCTTT. It specifies CASSNRVAEAFF.